This T cell receptor beta chain was captured by sequencing in a study of tumor-infiltrating lymphocytes in primary liver carcinoma (dated by TCRdb to 2015 to 2018). With regard to the full study: A few patients with histopathologically diagnosed primary liver carcinoma underwent surgical resection in China between November 2015 and March 2016. TCRbeta repertoire sequencing, expression microarrays and whole-exome sequencing were combined in the study across five regions of each liver tumor, with adjacent normal tissue and blood also included. A total of roughly 35 specimens from 5 patients went through TCRbeta repertoire sequencing, namely 25 tumor regions, 5 adjacent noncancerous liver tissues and 5 peripheral blood samples. Each sample produced about 3.5 to 8 million productive TCRbeta reads, and read depth showed no significant difference between tissue types. Technical replicate repertoires showed high reproducibility, with mean shared-clone rates around 0.9 and correlation coefficients above 0.95. The five patients had tumors of stage T1-T3 N0M0, with maximum diameters ranging from 4.2 to 10 cm. Hepatocellular carcinoma (four) or combined HCC and intrahepatic cholangiocarcinoma (one) was present in the five patients, who were three men and two women aged 30 to 69 years.

On this clonotype itself: Its antigen target is currently unknown. No qualities accompany the bases; no much larger clone lies one base away.

Blood RNA was extracted from unsorted whole blood with TRIzol reagent; germline DNA came from the DNeasy Blood & Tissue kit. At the time of sampling, the patients had chronic HBV infection and had not received any treatment. Before surgery, approximately 3.8 milliliters of peripheral blood were collected into K2EDTA tubes. Starting from 500 to 650 ng total RNA, TCRbeta-specific cDNA was produced by reverse transcription with a constant-region primer and ProtoScript II reverse transcriptase. TCRbeta libraries were built with three nested multiplex PCR rounds, a slightly modified ARM-PCR procedure. A final 25-cycle PCR with Deep VentR polymerase added sample barcodes and Illumina adapters. Amplicons of 200-500 bp were gel-purified with a QIAquick gel extraction kit before sequencing. The TCRbeta amplicons were sequenced with 250-bp paired-end reads on an Illumina HiSeq 2500. Turning to the authors' computational methods: Reads were quality-trimmed with Trimmomatic v0.33, and paired reads were merged with FLASH v1.2.11 to recover full CDR3 sequences. MiGEC v1.2.1b assigned V, D and J germline segments to the rearranged TCRbeta sequences. Clonotype statistics and Shannon-Wiener diversity indices were computed with VDJtools v1.0.0. To cut down on sampling bias, every analysis after diversity analysis relied on just the 250 most abundant clonotypes from each sample. TCRdb cleaned the public reads at Q25 with fastp, built clones with MiXCR and kept in-frame beta chains. Here each entry gathers all rows of one CDR3 protein and keeps the most common genes and DNA. The V and J calls and clone size come from TCRdb's table, not from the authors' own analysis. This sample holds a few hundred thousand distinct CDR3 sequences; roughly 60% were observed only once. The ten largest clonotypes hold 17% of the sample.

Results the study describes overall, beyond this receptor: The top 250 clones accounted for a significantly greater share of the repertoire in tumors than in blood (p = 0.039). Only a few patients were included in the study, and the authors note that the findings should be validated in a larger study. Since the samples were bulk and unsorted, there was no way to compare CD4+ and CD8+ T cell repertoires. Repertoire overlap was found to be higher between tumor regions (mean roughly 36%) than between tumor-adjacent (roughly 17%) or tumor-blood (around 15%) pairs, consistent with antigen-driven expansion. Only the TCR beta chain was sequenced, so true repertoire diversity is likely underestimated because unpaired alpha chains were not captured.

The sample comprised peripheral blood. This receptor was identified in a woman in her twenties or thirties with primary liver carcinoma and hepatitis B virus infection.

The CDR3 reads as follows: CASAPGEAGDTQYF. The sequenced DNA: TGTGCTAGTGCCCCCGGGGAGGCGGGAGATACGCAGTATTTT. The chain is assembled from TRBV12-5 and TRBJ2-3; a tentative D call is TRBD2 (6 bases match). V loses 7 bases, J loses 5 bases, and the germline ends lie 16 bases apart. There are 14 amino acids in the CDR3, from cysteine to phenylalanine inclusive. Only the CDR3 portion is preserved as DNA: 42 bases, with reading frame beginning at the first base. CDR1 and CDR2, per the germline V gene, are LGHNT and FRNRAP.